Described below is a single T cell receptor beta chain sequence and its context. RNA transcripts gave rise to amplified TCR beta CDR3 regions. A first-round RT-PCR of the TCR CDR3 used the HTBI primer set. A single record per CDR3 protein comes from TCRdb applying MiXCR to the multiplex PCR reads. This table has approximately 530,000 distinct CDR3 sequences, 16% appearing once. This specimen belongs to a study of T cells in Graves' hyperthyroidism and ophthalmopathy. CDR3 size: 15 residues. The V gene's germline CDR1 is MNHNS and CDR2 SASEGT. V lost 6 bases to trimming and J lost 0 bases, with 12 bases between them.

This TCR was recovered from a woman aged 18-29 years with Graves' hyperthyroidism. The V gene is TRBV6-1, the J gene TRBJ1-3; weak D call: TRBD1 (5 bases). Sequenced input: blood. The CDR3 here is CASRRDRNSGNTIYF. CDR3 nucleotides: TGTGCCAGCAGGCGGGACCGCAACTCTGGAAACACCATATATTTT.